This T cell receptor (beta chain) was profiled in a study of CXCR3-negative and CXCR3-positive naive CD8 T cells. Findings and caveats of the study: Similar TRBV-TRBJ usage was seen in naive cells (both CXCR3-negative and CXCR3-positive), but memory cells differed. Naive cells with CXCR3 showed TRB CDR3s that were more hydrophobic than those in CXCR3-negative naive cells.

Within the CD8+ T cell compartment, naive cells were CD45RO-CCR7+CD27+CD95-. The study made its TRB cDNA libraries by 5' RACE, adding UMI labels. Reprocessing the 5' RACE reads, TCRdb reports a single entry for every CDR3 protein and omits DNA. In total, the table holds about 98,000 distinct CDR3 sequences. In germline, CDR1 is MDHEN, CDR2 SYDVKM. The CDR3 spans 16 residues. Notes on this clonotype: As yet, its antigen is unknown.

V usage is TRBV28 and J usage is TRBJ2-3; TCRdb reports TRBD2, a call that lacks DNA to check it against. Sequencing was performed on naive CXCR3+ CD8+ T cells from blood. Subset indicated: CD45RO-CCR7+CD27+CD95- naive CD8+ T cells expressing CXCR3 (TNR3+). This receptor was obtained from a human donor in good health. Some clones in this sample may be carry-over from other donors' samples. The chain's CDR3 is CASSTRGGLALNTQYF.